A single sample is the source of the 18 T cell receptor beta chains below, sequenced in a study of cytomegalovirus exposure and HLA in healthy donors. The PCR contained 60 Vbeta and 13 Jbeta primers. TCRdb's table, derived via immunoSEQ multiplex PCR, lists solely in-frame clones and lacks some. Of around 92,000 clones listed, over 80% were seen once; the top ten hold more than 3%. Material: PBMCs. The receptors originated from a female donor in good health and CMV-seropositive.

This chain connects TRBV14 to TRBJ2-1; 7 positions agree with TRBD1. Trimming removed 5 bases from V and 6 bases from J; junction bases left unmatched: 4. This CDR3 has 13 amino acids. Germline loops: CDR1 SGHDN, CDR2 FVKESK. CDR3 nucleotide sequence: TGTGCCAGCAGCTTACAGGGGTTCAATGAGCAGTTCTTC. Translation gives CASSLQGFNEQFF. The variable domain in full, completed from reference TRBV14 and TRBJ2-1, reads EAGVTQFPSHSVIEKGQTVTLRCDPISGHDNLYWYRRVMGKEIKFLLHFVKESKQDESGMPNNRFLAERTGGTYSTLKVQPAELEDSGVYFCASSLQGFNEQFFGPGTRLTVL.

CDR3 protein: CASSPASGQGYTF. CDR3 coding DNA: TGTGCCAGCAGTCCAGCCTCAGGGCAAGGCTACACCTTC. The chain has TRBV27 and TRBJ1-2, with D perhaps TRBD1 (5 bases). In germline, CDR1 is MNHEY, CDR2 SMNVEV (reference sequence). The CDR3 totals 13 residues. Trimming took off 5 bases at V and 8 bases at J, with 15 bases between the two ends.

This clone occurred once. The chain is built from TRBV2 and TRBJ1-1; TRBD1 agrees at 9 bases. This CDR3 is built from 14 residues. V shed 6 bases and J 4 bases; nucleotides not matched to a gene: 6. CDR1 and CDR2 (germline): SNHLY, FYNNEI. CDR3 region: CASRTGTGSTEAFF. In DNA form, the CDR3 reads TGTGCCAGCAGAACCGGGACAGGGTCCACTGAAGCTTTCTTT.

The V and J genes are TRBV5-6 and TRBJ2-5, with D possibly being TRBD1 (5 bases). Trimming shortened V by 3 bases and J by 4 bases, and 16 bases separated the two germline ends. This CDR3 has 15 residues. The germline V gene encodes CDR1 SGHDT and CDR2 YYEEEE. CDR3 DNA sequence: TGTGCCAGCAGCTCAACACCCAGGGAAGCAGAGACCCAGTACTTC. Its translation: CASSSTPREAETQYF.

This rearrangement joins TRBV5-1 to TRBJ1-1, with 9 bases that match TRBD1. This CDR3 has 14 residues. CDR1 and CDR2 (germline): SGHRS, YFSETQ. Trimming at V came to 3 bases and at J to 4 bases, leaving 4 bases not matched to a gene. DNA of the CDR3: TGCGCCAGCAGCTGGGGGGACAGGGCCACTGAAGCTTTCTTT. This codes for CASSWGDRATEAFF.

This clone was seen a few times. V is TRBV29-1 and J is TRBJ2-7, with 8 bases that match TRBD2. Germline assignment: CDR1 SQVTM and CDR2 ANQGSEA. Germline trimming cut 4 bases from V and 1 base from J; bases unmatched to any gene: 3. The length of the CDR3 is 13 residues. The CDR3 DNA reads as TGCAGCGTTGGACTAGCGCTTTCCTACGAGCAGTACTTC. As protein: CSVGLALSYEQYF.

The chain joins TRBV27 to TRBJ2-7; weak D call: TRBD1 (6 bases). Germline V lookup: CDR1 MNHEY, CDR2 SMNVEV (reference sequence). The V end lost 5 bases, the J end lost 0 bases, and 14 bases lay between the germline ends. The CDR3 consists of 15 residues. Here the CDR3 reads CASSKQGQPSYEQYF. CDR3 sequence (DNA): TGTGCCAGCAGTAAACAGGGCCAACCCTCCTACGAGCAGTACTTC.

CDR3 amino acids: CASSFITMAGMISGNTIYF. The CDR3 bases are TGTGCCAGCAGTTTTATTACGATGGCAGGGATGATCTCTGGAAACACCATATATTTT. The V gene is TRBV28, the J gene TRBJ1-3, with D maybe TRBD1 (5 bases). Germline V gives CDR1 MDHEN, CDR2 SYDVKM. V dropped 3 bases and J dropped 0 bases, with 21 bases sitting between them. The CDR3 contains 19 residues.

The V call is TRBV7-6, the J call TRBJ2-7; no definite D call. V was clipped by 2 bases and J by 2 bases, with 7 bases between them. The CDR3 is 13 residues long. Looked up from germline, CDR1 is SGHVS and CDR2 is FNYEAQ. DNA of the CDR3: TGTGCCAGCAGCTTAACACAAGCCTACGAGCAGTACTTC. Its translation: CASSLTQAYEQYF. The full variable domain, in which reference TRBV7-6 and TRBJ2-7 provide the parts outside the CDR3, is GAGVSQSPRYKVTKRGQDVALRCDPISGHVSLYWYRQALGQGPEFLTYFNYEAQQDKSGLPNDRFSAERPEGSISTLTIQRTEQRDSAMYRCASSLTQAYEQYFGPGTRLTVT.

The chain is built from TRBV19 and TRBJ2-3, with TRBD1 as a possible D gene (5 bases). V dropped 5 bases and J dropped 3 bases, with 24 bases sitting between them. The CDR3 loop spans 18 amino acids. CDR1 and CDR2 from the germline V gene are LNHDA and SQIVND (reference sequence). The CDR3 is CASSPTTVPTFGTDTQYF. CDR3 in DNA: TGTGCCAGTAGTCCAACGACAGTCCCTACTTTTGGGACAGATACGCAGTATTTT.

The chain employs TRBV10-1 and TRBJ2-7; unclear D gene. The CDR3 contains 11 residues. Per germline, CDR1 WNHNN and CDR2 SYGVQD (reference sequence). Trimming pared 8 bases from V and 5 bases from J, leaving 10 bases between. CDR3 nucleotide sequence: TGCGCCAGCGGTCCAGGAAACGAGCAGTACTTC. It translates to CASGPGNEQYF.

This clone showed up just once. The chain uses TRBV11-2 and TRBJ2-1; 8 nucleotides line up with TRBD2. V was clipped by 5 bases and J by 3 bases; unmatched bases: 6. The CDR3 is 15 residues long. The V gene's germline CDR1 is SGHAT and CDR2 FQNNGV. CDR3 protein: CASSLGAGDYNEQFF. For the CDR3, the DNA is TGTGCCAGCAGCCTGGGAGCGGGGGACTACAATGAGCAGTTCTTC.

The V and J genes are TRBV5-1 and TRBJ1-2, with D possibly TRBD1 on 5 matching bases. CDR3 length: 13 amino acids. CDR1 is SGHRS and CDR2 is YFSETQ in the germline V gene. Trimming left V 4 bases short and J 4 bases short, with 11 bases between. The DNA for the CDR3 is TGCGCCAGCAGCCTATCGGACATCTATGGCTACACCTTC. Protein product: CASSLSDIYGYTF. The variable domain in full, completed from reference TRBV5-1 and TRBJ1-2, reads KAGVTQTPRYLIKTRGQQVTLSCSPISGHRSVSWYQQTPGQGLQFLFEYFSETQRNKGNFPGRFSGRQFSNSRSEMNVSTLELGDSALYLCASSLSDIYGYTFGSGTRLTVV.

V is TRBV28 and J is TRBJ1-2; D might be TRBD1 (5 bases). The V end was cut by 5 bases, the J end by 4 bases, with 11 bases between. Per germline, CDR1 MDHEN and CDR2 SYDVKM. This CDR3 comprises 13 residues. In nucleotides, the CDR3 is TGTGCCAGCAGTCTCCTCGGGGGCTATGGCTACACCTTC. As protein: CASSLLGGYGYTF.

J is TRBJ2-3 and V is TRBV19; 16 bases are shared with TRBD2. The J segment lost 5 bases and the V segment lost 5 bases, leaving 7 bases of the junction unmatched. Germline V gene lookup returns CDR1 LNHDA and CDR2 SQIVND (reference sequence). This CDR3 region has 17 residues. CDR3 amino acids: CASSSPGTSGRVDTQYF. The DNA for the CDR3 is TGTGCCAGTAGTTCCCCGGGGACTAGCGGGAGGGTAGATACGCAGTATTTT. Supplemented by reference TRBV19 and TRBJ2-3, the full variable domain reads DGGITQSPKYLFRKEGQNVTLSCEQNLNHDAMYWYRQDPGQGLRLIYYSQIVNDFQKGDIAEGYSVSREKKESFPLTVTSAQKNPTAFYLCASSSPGTSGRVDTQYFGPGTRLTVL.

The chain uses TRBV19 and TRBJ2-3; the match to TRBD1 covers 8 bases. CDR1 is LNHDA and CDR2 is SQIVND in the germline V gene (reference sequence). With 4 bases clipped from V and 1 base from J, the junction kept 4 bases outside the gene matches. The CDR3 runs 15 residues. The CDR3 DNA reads TGTGCCAGTAGTAGACCGGGACAGGGCACAGATACGCAGTATTTT. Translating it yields CASSRPGQGTDTQYF.

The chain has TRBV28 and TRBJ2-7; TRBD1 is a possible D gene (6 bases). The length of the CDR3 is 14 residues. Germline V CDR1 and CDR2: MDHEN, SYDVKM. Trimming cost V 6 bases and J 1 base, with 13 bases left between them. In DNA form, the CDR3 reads TGTGCCAGCAGGACAAGGGGGTCTTCCTACGAGCAGTACTTC. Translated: CASRTRGSSYEQYF.

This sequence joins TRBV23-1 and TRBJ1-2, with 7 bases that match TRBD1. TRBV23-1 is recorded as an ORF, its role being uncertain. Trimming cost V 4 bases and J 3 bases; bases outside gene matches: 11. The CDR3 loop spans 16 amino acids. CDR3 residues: CASSPPKNQGDYGYTF. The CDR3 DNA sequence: TGCGCCAGCAGTCCCCCAAAAAACCAGGGGGACTATGGCTACACCTTC.